The clone carrying this TCR beta chain was recorded many times. No antigen is known for it. What was amplified from RNA transcripts were TCR beta CDR3 regions. The TCR CDR3 was amplified in a first-round RT-PCR using the HTBI primer set. Each CDR3 protein is one row after TCRdb ran MiXCR on the multiplex PCR reads. This table holds 250,000 to 300,000 distinct CDR3 sequences, 13% to 15% found once. The data derive from a study of T cells in Graves' hyperthyroidism and ophthalmopathy. As for the study in general: Sampling of peripheral blood happened at initial diagnosis, prior to any treatment.

Trimming cost V 3 bases and J 9 bases, with 9 bases left between them. CDR1 and CDR2 from the germline V gene are LGHDT and YNNKEL (reference sequence). This CDR3 contains 12 residues. Study outcomes and limitations: Peripheral blood also featured most of the thyroid clonotypes expanded above 0.001. In the analysis, a 13 V-J model separated ophthalmopathy from stable hyperthyroidism.

The chain recombines TRBV3-1 with TRBJ2-1, with no clear D. This clonotype originated in a woman aged 35 to 49 with Graves' hyperthyroidism that later progressed to Graves' ophthalmopathy. The sample was blood. The chain's CDR3 is CASSQVGIEQFF. CDR3 in DNA: TGTGCCAGCAGCCAGGTAGGCATTGAGCAGTTCTTC.